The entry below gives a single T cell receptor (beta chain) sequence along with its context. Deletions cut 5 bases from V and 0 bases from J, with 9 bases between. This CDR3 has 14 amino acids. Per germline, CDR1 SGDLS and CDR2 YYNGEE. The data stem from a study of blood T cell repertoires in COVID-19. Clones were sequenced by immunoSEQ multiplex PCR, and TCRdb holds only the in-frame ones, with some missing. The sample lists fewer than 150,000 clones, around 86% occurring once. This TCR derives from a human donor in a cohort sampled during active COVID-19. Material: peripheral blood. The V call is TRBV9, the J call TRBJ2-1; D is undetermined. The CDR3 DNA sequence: TGTGCCAGCAGTCCAGCGTTCTCCTACAATGAGCAGTTCTTC. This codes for CASSPAFSYNEQFF. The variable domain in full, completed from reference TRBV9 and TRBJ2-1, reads DSGVTQTPKHLITATGQRVTLRCSPRSGDLSVYWYQQSLDQGLQFLIQYYNGEERAKGNILERFSAQQFPDLHSELNLSSLELGDSALYFCASSPAFSYNEQFFGPGTRLTVL.